The 7 T cell receptor beta chains reported below all come from one sample, sequenced in a study of blood T cell repertoires in COVID-19. This table comes from immunoSEQ multiplex PCR, and its TCRdb copy is limited to in-frame clones, with some not included. The sample includes about 15,000 clones, 80% to 90% seen only once; the top ten take about a quarter. Input material: peripheral blood. The receptor source for this set is a woman aged 45-59 years with active or convalescent COVID-19.

The chain joins TRBV27 to TRBJ2-4, with a possible D match to TRBD1 (5 bases). The germline V gene encodes CDR1 MNHEY and CDR2 SMNVEV (reference sequence). V was clipped by 5 bases and J by 6 bases, with 8 bases between them. The CDR3 has 12 residues. The CDR3 is CASSHQGNIQYF. CDR3 DNA sequence: TGTGCCAGCAGTCACCAGGGAAACATTCAGTACTTC.

The chain employs TRBV7-9 and TRBJ2-3; 10 bases match TRBD1. The CDR3 is 18 amino acids. V was pared by 6 bases and J by 5 bases, with 17 bases of the junction left unmatched. Per the germline V gene, CDR1 is SEHNR and CDR2 is FQNEAQ (reference sequence). This CDR3 is CASRPRDRGPDGRDTQYF. The DNA of the CDR3 is TGTGCCAGCAGACCACGGGACAGGGGTCCCGATGGGCGAGATACGCAGTATTTT.

This clone was observed once. The V call is TRBV2, the J call TRBJ2-7; TRBD2 matches at 10 bases. The CDR3 has 16 residues. V trimming: 7 bases; J trimming: 3 bases; junction bases outside the gene matches: 12. The germline V gene encodes CDR1 SNHLY and CDR2 FYNNEI. The CDR3 region has the DNA TGTGCCAGCACTTTTCCGGTAACTAGCGGGAACTACGAGCAGTACTTC. This translates into CASTFPVTSGNYEQYF.

CDR3 loop: CATASGGGPNEKLFF. CDR3 nucleotide sequence: TGTGCCACCGCTAGTGGGGGGGGCCCTAATGAAAAACTGTTTTTT. This chain uses TRBV15 with TRBJ1-4, with a possible D match to TRBD1 (6 bases). The CDR3 is made up of 15 amino acids. In germline, CDR1 is LNHNV, CDR2 YYDKDF (reference sequence). V was shortened by 8 bases and J by 3 bases, with 16 bases between the two germline ends.

The chain has TRBV19 and TRBJ1-4, with D possibly being TRBD1 (5 bases). Germline-derived CDR1 and CDR2 are LNHDA and SQIVND (reference sequence). The length of the CDR3 is 14 residues. V was cut by 1 base and J by 8 bases, with 11 bases left in between. The CDR3: CASSIGQPGEKLFF. Written as DNA, the CDR3 is TGTGCCAGTAGTATAGGACAGCCGGGCGAAAAACTGTTTTTT.

The rearrangement joins TRBV19 to TRBJ2-7, with TRBD1 matching 9 bases. Germline-derived CDR1 and CDR2 are LNHDA and SQIVND (reference sequence). With 6 bases clipped from V and 2 bases from J, the junction kept 5 bases outside the gene matches. This CDR3 has 14 amino acids. CDR3 coding DNA: TGTGCCAGTAGCCCGGGACAGGGAACCTACGAGCAGTACTTC. Protein: CASSPGQGTYEQYF.

The chain has TRBV9 and TRBJ2-7, with TRBD1 identical over 10 bases. Germline V CDR1 and CDR2: SGDLS, YYNGEE. The J segment lost 3 bases and the V segment lost 0 bases, leaving 3 bases of the junction unmatched. The CDR3 sequence is 15 residues long. CDR3 DNA sequence: TGTGCCAGCAGCGTAGATGGGACAGGGGTCTACGAGCAGTACTTC. The encoded protein is CASSVDGTGVYEQYF.